This T cell receptor (beta chain) was sequenced during a study of STAT3 mutations in large granular lymphocyte leukemia. The study, taken as a whole, reports: Every T-LGLL patient had at least one immunodominant TCRbeta clonotype.

Some clones are missing from TCRdb's copy, which holds only in-frame ones; the method was immunoSEQ multiplex PCR. The sample lists about 42,000 clones, 81% seen once, with 0.43% in the top ten. V dropped 1 base and J dropped 2 bases, with 9 bases sitting between them. Germline V gene data show CDR1 as KGHSH and CDR2 as LQKENI. This CDR3 is built from 14 residues. In the case of this clone: Its antigen is not known.

The genes are TRBV18 and TRBJ2-7; D ambiguous. This sequence was found in a human donor with T large granular lymphocyte leukemia. Some clones in this sample may be carry-over from other donors' samples. Specimen: PBMCs. CDR3 sequence: CASSPLDGTYEQYF. The DNA of the CDR3 is TGTGCCAGCTCACCACTAGACGGTACCTACGAGCAGTACTTC.